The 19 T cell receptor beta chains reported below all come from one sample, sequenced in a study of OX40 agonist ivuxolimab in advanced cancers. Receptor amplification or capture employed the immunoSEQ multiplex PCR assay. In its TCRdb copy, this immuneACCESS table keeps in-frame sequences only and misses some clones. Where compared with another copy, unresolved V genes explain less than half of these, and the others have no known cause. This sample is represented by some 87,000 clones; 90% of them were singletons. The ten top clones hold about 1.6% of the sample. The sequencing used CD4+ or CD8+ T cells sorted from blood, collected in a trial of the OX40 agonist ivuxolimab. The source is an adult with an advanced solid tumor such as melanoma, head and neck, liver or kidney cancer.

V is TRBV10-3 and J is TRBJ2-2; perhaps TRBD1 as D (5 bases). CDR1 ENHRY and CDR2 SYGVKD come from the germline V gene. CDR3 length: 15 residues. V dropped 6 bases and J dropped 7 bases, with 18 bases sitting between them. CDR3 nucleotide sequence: TGTGCCATCAGAGGGGTCCAGGGCGGCGACGGGGAGCTGTTTTTT. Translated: CAIRGVQGGDGELFF.

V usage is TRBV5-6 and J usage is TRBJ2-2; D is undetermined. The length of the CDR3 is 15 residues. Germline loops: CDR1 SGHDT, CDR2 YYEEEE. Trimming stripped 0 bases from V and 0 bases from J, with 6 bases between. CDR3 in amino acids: CASSLGGSNTGELFF. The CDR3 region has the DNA TGTGCCAGCAGCTTGGGGGGATCGAACACCGGGGAGCTGTTTTTT. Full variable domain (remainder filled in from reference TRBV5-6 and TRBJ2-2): DAGVTQSPTHLIKTRGQQVTLRCSPKSGHDTVSWYQQALGQGPQFIFQYYEEEERQRGNFPDRFSGHQFPNYSSELNVNALLLGDSALYLCASSLGGSNTGELFFGEGSRLTVL.

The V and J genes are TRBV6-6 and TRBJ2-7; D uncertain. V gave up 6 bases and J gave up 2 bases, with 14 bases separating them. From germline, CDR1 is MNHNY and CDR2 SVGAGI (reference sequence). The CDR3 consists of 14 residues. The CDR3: CASSRSSGAYEQYF. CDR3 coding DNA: TGTGCCAGCAGCCGCAGCTCCGGAGCCTACGAGCAGTACTTC.

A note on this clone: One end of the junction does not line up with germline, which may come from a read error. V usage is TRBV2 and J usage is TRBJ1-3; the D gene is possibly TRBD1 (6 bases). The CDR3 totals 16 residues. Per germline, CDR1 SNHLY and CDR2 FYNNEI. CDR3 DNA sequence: TGTGCCAGCAGTGAACCAGGGGACTCCTCTGGAAGCACCATATATTTT. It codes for CASSEPGDSSGSTIYF.

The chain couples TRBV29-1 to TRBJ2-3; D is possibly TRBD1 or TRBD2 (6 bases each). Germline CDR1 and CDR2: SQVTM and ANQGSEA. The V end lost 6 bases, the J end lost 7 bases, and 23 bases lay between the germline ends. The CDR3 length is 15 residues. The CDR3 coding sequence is TGCAGCGTGGGGGCTACTAGGGGGGTAGGAAATACGCAGTATTTT. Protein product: CSVGATRGVGNTQYF.

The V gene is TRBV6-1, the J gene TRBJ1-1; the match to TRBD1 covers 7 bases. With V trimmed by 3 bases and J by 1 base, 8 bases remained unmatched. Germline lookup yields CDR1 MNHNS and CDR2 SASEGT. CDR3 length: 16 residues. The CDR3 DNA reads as TGTGCCAGCAGTGAGGGTCCCCGGACAGGGAACACTGAAGCTTTCTTT. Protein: CASSEGPRTGNTEAFF.

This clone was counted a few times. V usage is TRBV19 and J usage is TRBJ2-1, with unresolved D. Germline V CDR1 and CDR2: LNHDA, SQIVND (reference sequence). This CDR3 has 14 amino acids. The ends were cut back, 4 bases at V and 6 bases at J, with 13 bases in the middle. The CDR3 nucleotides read TGTGCCAGTAGTAGACTCTTGAACTCCAATGAGCAGTTCTTC. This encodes CASSRLLNSNEQFF.

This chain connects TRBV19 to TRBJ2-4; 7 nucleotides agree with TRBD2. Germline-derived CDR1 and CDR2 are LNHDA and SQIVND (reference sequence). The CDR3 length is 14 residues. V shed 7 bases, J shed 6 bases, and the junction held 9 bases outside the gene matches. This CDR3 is CASNSGSGGNIQYF. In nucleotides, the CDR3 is TGTGCCAGTAATAGCGGGTCTGGTGGAAACATTCAGTACTTC.

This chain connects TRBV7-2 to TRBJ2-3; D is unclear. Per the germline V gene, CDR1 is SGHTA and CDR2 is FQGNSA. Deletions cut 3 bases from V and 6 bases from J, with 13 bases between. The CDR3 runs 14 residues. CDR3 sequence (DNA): TGTGCCAGCAGCTTTCCCGTCCTCTCCGATACGCAGTATTTT. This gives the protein CASSFPVLSDTQYF.

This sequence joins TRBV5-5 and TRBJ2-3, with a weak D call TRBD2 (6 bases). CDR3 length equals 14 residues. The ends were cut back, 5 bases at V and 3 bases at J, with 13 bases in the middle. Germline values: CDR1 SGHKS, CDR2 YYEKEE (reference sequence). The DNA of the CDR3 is TGTGCCAGCAGGGACTACCCACTTACAGATACGCAGTATTTT. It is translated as CASRDYPLTDTQYF.

CDR3 nucleotides: TGTGCCAGCAGCTTATACTCGGATCTACGCACAGATACGCAGTATTTT. Its protein is CASSLYSDLRTDTQYF. The chain is built from TRBV7-6 and TRBJ2-3; the D is unclear. The ends were cut back, 2 bases at V and 1 base at J, with 13 bases in the middle. This CDR3 has 16 residues. Germline V gene sequence: CDR1 SGHVS, CDR2 FNYEAQ.

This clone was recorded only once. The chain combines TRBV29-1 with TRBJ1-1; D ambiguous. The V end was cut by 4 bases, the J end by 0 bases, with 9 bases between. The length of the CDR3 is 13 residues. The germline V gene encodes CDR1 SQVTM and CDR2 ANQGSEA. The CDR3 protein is CSVGTAMNTEAFF. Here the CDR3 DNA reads TGCAGCGTTGGAACAGCAATGAACACTGAAGCTTTCTTT.

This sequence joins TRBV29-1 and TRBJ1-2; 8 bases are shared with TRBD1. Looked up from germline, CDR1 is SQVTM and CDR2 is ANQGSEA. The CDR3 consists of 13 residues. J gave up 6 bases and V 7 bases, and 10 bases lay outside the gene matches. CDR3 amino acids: CSGVVGQGNGYTF. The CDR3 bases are TGCAGCGGTGTGGTAGGACAGGGAAATGGCTACACCTTC.

The CDR3 bases are TGTGCCAGCAGCCCAGCGGGAGGGTCCTACAATGAGCAGTTCTTC. It specifies CASSPAGGSYNEQFF. The chain uses TRBV6-5 and TRBJ2-1, with 10 bases identical to TRBD2. The length of the CDR3 is 15 residues. Trimming at V came to 6 bases and at J to 1 base, leaving 3 bases not matched to a gene. Germline-derived CDR1 and CDR2 are MNHEY and SVGAGI.

CDR3 sequence reads: CASSPRGSGRVKTGELFF. DNA of the CDR3: TGTGCCAGCAGCCCCCGGGGTAGCGGGAGGGTAAAAACCGGGGAGCTGTTTTTT. The chain joins TRBV9 to TRBJ2-2, with 11 positions matching TRBD2. Germline trimming cut 4 bases from V and 5 bases from J; bases unmatched to any gene: 13. This CDR3 spans 18 amino acids. In germline, CDR1 is SGDLS, CDR2 YYNGEE.

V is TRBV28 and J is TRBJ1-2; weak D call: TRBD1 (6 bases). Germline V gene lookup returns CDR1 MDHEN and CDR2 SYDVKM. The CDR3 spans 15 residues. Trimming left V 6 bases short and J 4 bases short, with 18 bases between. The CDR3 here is CASRLPVSDSYGYTF. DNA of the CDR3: TGTGCCAGCAGGTTGCCCGTCTCGGACAGCTATGGCTACACCTTC.

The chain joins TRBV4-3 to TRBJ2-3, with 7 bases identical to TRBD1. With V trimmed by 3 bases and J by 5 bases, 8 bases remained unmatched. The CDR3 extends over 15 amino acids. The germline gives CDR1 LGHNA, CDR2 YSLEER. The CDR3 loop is CASSQSTGRGDTQYF. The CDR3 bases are TGCGCCAGCAGCCAGTCGACAGGGAGAGGAGATACGCAGTATTTT.

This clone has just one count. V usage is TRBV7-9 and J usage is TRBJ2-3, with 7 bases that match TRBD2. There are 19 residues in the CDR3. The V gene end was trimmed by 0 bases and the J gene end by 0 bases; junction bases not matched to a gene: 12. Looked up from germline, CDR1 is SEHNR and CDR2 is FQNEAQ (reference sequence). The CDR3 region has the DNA TGTGCCAGCAGCTTAGCGCTGAGGGGAGGGATCTCTAGCACAGATACGCAGTATTTT. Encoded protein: CASSLALRGGISSTDTQYF.

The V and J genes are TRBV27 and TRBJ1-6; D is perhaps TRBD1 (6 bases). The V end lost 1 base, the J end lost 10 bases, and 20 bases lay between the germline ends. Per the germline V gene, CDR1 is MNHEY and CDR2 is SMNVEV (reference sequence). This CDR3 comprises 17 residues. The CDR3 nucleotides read TGTGCCAGCAGTTTATATCATTGGGTACAGGGAGGGTCACCCCTCCACTTT. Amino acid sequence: CASSLYHWVQGGSPLHF.